A selection of T cell receptor beta chains follows, all from one sample in a study of T cells in Graves' hyperthyroidism and ophthalmopathy. TCRdb used MiXCR to reprocess the multiplex PCR reads, holding one entry per CDR3 protein. The sample has about 400,000 distinct CDR3 sequences, roughly 15% seen once. Sequencing was performed on blood. The receptors stem from a woman aged 25 to 39 with Graves' ophthalmopathy. Both conserved end residues are part of each CDR3. Fields, in order: CDR3 protein, CDR3 DNA, J gene, V gene, D gene, clone size. A D gene is named only where the DNA matches it firmly. The size of a clone is reported for some rows only, either as once, few or many, or as a class for expanded clones.

CDR3aa: CASSLGPDRGMYEQYF; CDR3nt: TGTGCCAGCAGCTTAGGCCCGGACAGGGGAATGTACGAGCAGTACTTC; j_gene: TRBJ2-7; v_gene: TRBV7-2; d_gene: TRBD1; abundance: many
CDR3aa: CASSERTGGSYEQYF; CDR3nt: TGTGCCAGCAGTGAAAGGACAGGGGGCTCCTACGAGCAGTACTTC; j_gene: TRBJ2-7; v_gene: TRBV6-1; d_gene: TRBD1; abundance: many
CDR3aa: CASSSLGRGSRRYEQYF; CDR3nt: TGTGCCAGCAGTTCCTTGGGTCGCGGGAGTCGGAGGTACGAGCAGTACTTC; j_gene: TRBJ2-7; v_gene: TRBV7-8; d_gene: TRBD2; abundance: few
CDR3aa: CASSSGHNSNTEAFF; CDR3nt: TGCGCCAGCAGCAGTGGGCACAACAGCAACACTGAAGCTTTCTTT; j_gene: TRBJ1-1; v_gene: TRBV5-1; d_gene: NA; abundance: few
CDR3aa: CSARGNYDTEAFF; CDR3nt: TGCAGTGCTAGAGGGAATTACGACACTGAAGCTTTCTTT; j_gene: TRBJ1-1; v_gene: TRBV20-1; d_gene: NA; abundance: many
CDR3aa: CASSFVTGGQETQYF; CDR3nt: TGTGCCAGCAGCTTTGTGACAGGGGGCCAAGAGACCCAGTACTTC; j_gene: TRBJ2-5; v_gene: TRBV5-6; d_gene: TRBD1; abundance: many
CDR3aa: CASSQQVQRAVKETQYF; CDR3nt: TGCGCCAGCAGCCAACAGGTCCAGCGAGCGGTAAAAGAGACCCAGTACTTC; j_gene: TRBJ2-5; v_gene: TRBV4-1; d_gene: NA; abundance: many
CDR3aa: CATSLIATLTGELFF; CDR3nt: TGTGCCACCAGTCTGATAGCCACCCTCACCGGGGAGCTGTTTTTT; j_gene: TRBJ2-2; v_gene: TRBV24-1; d_gene: NA; abundance: many
CDR3aa: CSASRVGVSRSISDTQYF; CDR3nt: TGCAGTGCTAGTCGCGTCGGCGTCTCGCGGTCGATCTCCGATACGCAGTATTTT; j_gene: TRBJ2-3; v_gene: TRBV20-1; d_gene: NA; abundance: many
CDR3aa: CSASDRGLNGELFF; CDR3nt: TGCAGTGCTTCGGACAGGGGGCTAAACGGGGAGCTGTTTTTT; j_gene: TRBJ2-2; v_gene: TRBV20-1; d_gene: TRBD1; abundance: many
CDR3aa: CASSERTGAIPNSPLHF; CDR3nt: TGTGCCAGCAGTGAAAGGACAGGAGCCATCCCTAATTCACCCCTCCACTTT; j_gene: TRBJ1-6; v_gene: TRBV6-1; d_gene: TRBD1; abundance: many
CDR3aa: CASSELQGAFQETQYF; CDR3nt: TGTGCCAGCAGTGAATTACAGGGGGCTTTTCAAGAGACCCAGTACTTC; j_gene: TRBJ2-5; v_gene: TRBV2; d_gene: TRBD1; abundance: many
CDR3aa: CASSGGQRDTQYF; CDR3nt: TGTGCCAGCAGTGGGGGACAGCGGGATACGCAGTATTTT; j_gene: TRBJ2-3; v_gene: TRBV12-3/TRBV12-4; d_gene: TRBD1; abundance: many
CDR3aa: CASSQEIISLSTDTQYF; CDR3nt: TGTGCCAGCAGCCAAGAAATAATTAGCCTTAGCACAGATACGCAGTATTTT; j_gene: TRBJ2-3; v_gene: TRBV4-2; d_gene: NA; abundance: many
CDR3aa: CASSEAGDTIYF; CDR3nt: TGTGCCAGCAGTGAAGCCGGGGACACCATATATTTT; j_gene: TRBJ1-3; v_gene: TRBV6-1; d_gene: NA; abundance: many
CDR3aa: CATSPHGDQSTQYF; CDR3nt: TGTGCCACCTCCCCACATGGGGACCAGAGTACGCAGTATTTT; j_gene: TRBJ2-3; v_gene: TRBV12-3/TRBV12-4; d_gene: NA; abundance: many
CDR3aa: CATKGLAGGEQFF; CDR3nt: TGTGCCACCAAAGGACTAGCGGGTGGTGAGCAGTTCTTC; j_gene: TRBJ2-1; v_gene: TRBV24-1; d_gene: TRBD2; abundance: many
CDR3aa: CSARDRQGFNSGGYTF; CDR3nt: TGCAGTGCTAGAGATCGTCAGGGTTTTAATTCGGGAGGCTACACCTTC; j_gene: TRBJ1-2; v_gene: TRBV20-1; d_gene: NA; abundance: many
CDR3aa: CASSLAGGHVYEQYF; CDR3nt: TGTGCCAGCAGCTTAGCGGGGGGGCACGTCTACGAGCAGTACTTC; j_gene: TRBJ2-7; v_gene: TRBV7-2; d_gene: NA; abundance: many
CDR3aa: CASSFRGATYEQYF; CDR3nt: TGTGCCAGCAGTTTTCGGGGAGCGACTTACGAGCAGTACTTC; j_gene: TRBJ2-7; v_gene: TRBV27; d_gene: NA; abundance: few
CDR3aa: CASSMGLADQETQYF; CDR3nt: TGTGCCAGCAGCATGGGACTAGCGGATCAAGAGACCCAGTACTTC; j_gene: TRBJ2-5; v_gene: TRBV7-2; d_gene: TRBD2; abundance: NA
CDR3aa: CASRPGQDYEQYF; CDR3nt: TGTGCCAGCAGACCGGGACAGGACTACGAGCAGTACTTC; j_gene: TRBJ2-7; v_gene: TRBV28; d_gene: TRBD1; abundance: many
CDR3aa: CASSFSGGEQFF; CDR3nt: TGTGCCAGCTCCTTCTCCGGGGGTGAGCAGTTCTTC; j_gene: TRBJ2-1; v_gene: TRBV18; d_gene: NA; abundance: many
CDR3aa: CASELTGYYEQYF; CDR3nt: TGTGCCAGCGAACTGACAGGGTACTACGAGCAGTACTTC; j_gene: TRBJ2-7; v_gene: TRBV5-6; d_gene: TRBD1; abundance: NA
CDR3aa: CASRDDNSPLHF; CDR3nt: TGTGCCAGCAGGGATGATAATTCACCCCTCCACTTT; j_gene: TRBJ1-6; v_gene: TRBV2; d_gene: NA; abundance: many
CDR3aa: CAWSIPGTVNQPQHF; CDR3nt: TGTGCCTGGTCAATCCCGGGAACGGTTAATCAGCCCCAGCATTTT; j_gene: TRBJ1-5; v_gene: TRBV30; d_gene: NA; abundance: many
CDR3aa: CASSRLFAQASSGELFF; CDR3nt: TGTGCCAGCAGTCGCCTCTTTGCGCAGGCTAGTAGCGGGGAGCTGTTTTTT; j_gene: TRBJ2-2; v_gene: TRBV6-1; d_gene: NA; abundance: NA
CDR3aa: CATGAGGSETQYF; CDR3nt: TGTGCCACAGGAGCGGGGGGGTCGGAGACCCAGTACTTC; j_gene: TRBJ2-5; v_gene: TRBV24-1; d_gene: TRBD2; abundance: many
CDR3aa: CASSFGQGTMNTEAFF; CDR3nt: TGTGCCAGCAGCTTTGGGCAGGGAACTATGAACACTGAAGCTTTCTTT; j_gene: TRBJ1-1; v_gene: TRBV5-5; d_gene: NA; abundance: NA
CDR3aa: CASSGGATGTGNTIYF; CDR3nt: TGTGCCAGCAGTGGCGGGGCGACAGGGACCGGAAACACCATATATTTT; j_gene: TRBJ1-3; v_gene: TRBV2; d_gene: TRBD1; abundance: many
CDR3aa: CASSRVDRGSNQPQHF; CDR3nt: TGTGCCAGCAGCCGAGTCGACAGGGGAAGCAATCAGCCCCAGCATTTT; j_gene: TRBJ1-5; v_gene: TRBV28; d_gene: TRBD1; abundance: many
CDR3aa: CASGPNRAAGTEAFF; CDR3nt: TGTGCTAGTGGGCCCAACAGGGCCGCAGGCACTGAAGCTTTCTTT; j_gene: TRBJ1-1; v_gene: TRBV12-5; d_gene: NA; abundance: many
CDR3aa: CASSEYRGLGEQYF; CDR3nt: TGTGCCAGTAGTGAGTACAGGGGGCTAGGCGAGCAGTACTTC; j_gene: TRBJ2-7; v_gene: TRBV19; d_gene: TRBD1; abundance: NA
CDR3aa: CSARRVDEQFF; CDR3nt: TGCAGTGCTAGGCGGGTTGATGAGCAGTTCTTC; j_gene: TRBJ2-1; v_gene: TRBV20-1; d_gene: NA; abundance: many
CDR3aa: CASRSVEGGYTF; CDR3nt: TGTGCCAGCAGGTCCGTGGAGGGGGGCTACACCTTC; j_gene: TRBJ1-2; v_gene: TRBV3-1; d_gene: NA; abundance: many
CDR3aa: CASSGFRDSNQPQHF; CDR3nt: TGTGCCAGTAGTGGGTTCCGGGATAGCAATCAGCCCCAGCATTTT; j_gene: TRBJ1-5; v_gene: TRBV19; d_gene: NA; abundance: many
CDR3aa: CATSRGGGETQYF; CDR3nt: TGTGCCACCAGCAGAGGGGGGGGGGAGACCCAGTACTTC; j_gene: TRBJ2-5; v_gene: TRBV15; d_gene: TRBD2; abundance: many
CDR3aa: CASVREPRGEQFF; CDR3nt: TGTGCCAGCGTTCGAGAGCCGAGAGGTGAGCAGTTCTTC; j_gene: TRBJ2-1; v_gene: TRBV11-2; d_gene: NA; abundance: many
CDR3aa: CASSQVDTDTQYF; CDR3nt: TGCGCCAGCAGCCAAGTGGACACAGATACGCAGTATTTT; j_gene: TRBJ2-3; v_gene: TRBV4-1; d_gene: NA; abundance: few
CDR3aa: CASSLGSQAGNTIYF; CDR3nt: TGTGCCAGCAGTCTTGGGTCTCAGGCAGGAAACACCATATATTTT; j_gene: TRBJ1-3; v_gene: TRBV28; d_gene: NA; abundance: many
CDR3aa: CATSRVGSRTDTQYF; CDR3nt: TGTGCCACCAGCAGAGTTGGCAGCCGCACAGATACGCAGTATTTT; j_gene: TRBJ2-3; v_gene: TRBV15; d_gene: NA; abundance: many
CDR3aa: CASASNTEAFF; CDR3nt: TGTGCCAGCGCGTCGAACACTGAAGCTTTCTTT; j_gene: TRBJ1-1; v_gene: TRBV2; d_gene: NA; abundance: many
CDR3aa: CSARYGDTGELFF; CDR3nt: TGCAGTGCTAGATACGGAGACACCGGGGAGCTGTTTTTT; j_gene: TRBJ2-2; v_gene: TRBV20-1; d_gene: NA; abundance: few
CDR3aa: CASSTRQGGSGNTIYF; CDR3nt: TGTGCCAGCAGTACCCGACAGGGCGGCTCTGGAAACACCATATATTTT; j_gene: TRBJ1-3; v_gene: TRBV6-1; d_gene: TRBD1; abundance: many
CDR3aa: CASSPSTGGTSSYEQYF; CDR3nt: TGTGCCAGCAGCCCCTCTACAGGGGGCACATCCTCCTACGAGCAGTACTTC; j_gene: TRBJ2-7; v_gene: TRBV7-9; d_gene: TRBD1; abundance: many
CDR3aa: CASSLPLSPPNTEAFF; CDR3nt: TGCGCCAGCAGCTTGCCCCTTTCCCCGCCTAACACTGAAGCTTTCTTT; j_gene: TRBJ1-1; v_gene: TRBV5-1; d_gene: NA; abundance: few
CDR3aa: CASSQVEGISPLHF; CDR3nt: TGTGCCAGCAGCCAAGTCGAGGGGATTTCACCCCTCCACTTT; j_gene: TRBJ1-6; v_gene: TRBV3-1; d_gene: NA; abundance: many
CDR3aa: CASSQWKGTEAFF; CDR3nt: TGTGCCAGCAGTCAATGGAAAGGCACTGAAGCTTTCTTT; j_gene: TRBJ1-1; v_gene: TRBV6-4; d_gene: NA; abundance: many
CDR3aa: CASSHSTAAGELFF; CDR3nt: TGTGCCAGCAGCCACTCGACGGCGGCCGGGGAGCTGTTTTTT; j_gene: TRBJ2-2; v_gene: TRBV14; d_gene: NA; abundance: many
CDR3aa: CASSIGPSYGYTF; CDR3nt: TGTGCCAGCAGTATTGGACCGAGCTATGGCTACACCTTC; j_gene: TRBJ1-2; v_gene: TRBV28; d_gene: NA; abundance: many
CDR3aa: CASSSRLAGGPITDTQYF; CDR3nt: TGTGCCAGCAGTTCAAGACTAGCGGGGGGACCTATCACAGATACGCAGTATTTT; j_gene: TRBJ2-3; v_gene: TRBV27; d_gene: TRBD2; abundance: many
CDR3aa: CSATGTETQYF; CDR3nt: TGCAGTGCTACAGGGACGGAGACCCAGTACTTC; j_gene: TRBJ2-5; v_gene: TRBV20-1; d_gene: NA; abundance: many
CDR3aa: CASSSGGTGEPQHF; CDR3nt: TGCGCCAGCAGCTCTGGGGGGACAGGAGAGCCCCAGCATTTT; j_gene: TRBJ1-5; v_gene: TRBV5-1; d_gene: TRBD1; abundance: many
CDR3aa: CASSIGASGWSYEQYF; CDR3nt: TGTGCCAGTAGTATCGGGGCTTCGGGGTGGTCCTACGAGCAGTACTTC; j_gene: TRBJ2-7; v_gene: TRBV19; d_gene: NA; abundance: NA
CDR3aa: CASSEAGTSGSTDTQYF; CDR3nt: TGTGCCAGCAGCGAAGCCGGGACTAGCGGTTCCACAGATACGCAGTATTTT; j_gene: TRBJ2-3; v_gene: TRBV3-1; d_gene: TRBD2; abundance: many
CDR3aa: CASSGVLLGTTDTQYF; CDR3nt: TGTGCCAGCAGTGGGGTTCTACTAGGAACCACAGATACGCAGTATTTT; j_gene: TRBJ2-3; v_gene: TRBV6-1; d_gene: NA; abundance: few
CDR3aa: CASSITRPDAGELFF; CDR3nt: TGTGCCAGTAGTATCACTCGACCGGACGCAGGGGAGCTGTTTTTT; j_gene: TRBJ2-2; v_gene: TRBV19; d_gene: NA; abundance: few